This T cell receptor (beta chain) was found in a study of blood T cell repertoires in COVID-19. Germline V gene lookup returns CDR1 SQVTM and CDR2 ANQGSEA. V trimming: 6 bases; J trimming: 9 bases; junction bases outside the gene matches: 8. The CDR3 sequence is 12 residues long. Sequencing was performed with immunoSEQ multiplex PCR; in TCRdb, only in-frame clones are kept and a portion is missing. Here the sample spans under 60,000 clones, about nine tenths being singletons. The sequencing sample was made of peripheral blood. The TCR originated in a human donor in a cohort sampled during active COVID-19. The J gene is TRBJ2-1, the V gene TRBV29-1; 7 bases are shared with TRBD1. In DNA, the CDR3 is TGCAGCGTGCCAAGGGGGCAGGGTGAGCAGTTCTTC. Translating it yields CSVPRGQGEQFF.